The next 17 T cell receptor beta chains were all read from a single sample in a study of beta chain features in type 1 diabetes. As every portion of the isolated RNA was reverse transcribed, the sequencing read expressed TCRB transcripts. Repertoires were generated with immunoSEQ multiplex PCR, while TCRdb's copy carries only in-frame clones and drops some. The data hold some 400,000 clones, with roughly 16% observed a single time. Sequences were obtained from naive CD4+ T cells from blood. The receptors were sampled from a young woman in good health.

This clone was counted between two and nine times. The V and J genes are TRBV18 and TRBJ2-1; D is perhaps TRBD2 (5 bases). V was pared by 8 bases and J by 9 bases, with 14 bases between. This CDR3 contains 12 residues. Germline V CDR1 and CDR2: KGHSH, LQKENI. CDR3: CASTPQSGEQFF. For the CDR3, the DNA is TGTGCCAGCACGCCCCAAAGCGGTGAGCAGTTCTTC.

In its sample, this clone was seen a few times. The rearrangement joins TRBV6-5 to TRBJ2-7, with D possibly being TRBD1 (5 bases). The V and J ends lost 9 bases and 3 bases respectively, with 15 bases between them. Germline CDR1 reads MNHEY; CDR2 reads SVGAGI. The CDR3 is 13 residues long. CDR3 nucleotides: TGTGCCAGTCGCAGGGTAATGGACTACGAGCAGTACTTC. The encoded protein is CASRRVMDYEQYF.

In this sample, this clone turned up a few times. The chain combines TRBV5-6 with TRBJ2-5, with 10 bases matching TRBD1. Germline assignment: CDR1 SGHDT and CDR2 YYEEEE. Losses at the gene ends were 4 bases for V and 3 bases for J; bases not matched to a gene: 6. The CDR3 consists of 15 residues. The CDR3 DNA follows: TGTGCCAGCAGCGGCGGAGGGACAGGGGAAGAGACCCAGTACTTC. It encodes CASSGGGTGEETQYF.

The CDR3 region is CASSAPSPADTQYF. CDR3 in DNA: TGTGCCAGCAGCGCTCCTTCTCCCGCAGATACGCAGTATTTT. The J gene is TRBJ2-3, the V gene TRBV9; D is undetermined. Germline CDR1 reads SGDLS; CDR2 reads YYNGEE. This CDR3 region has 14 residues. Trimming removed 3 bases from V and 4 bases from J, with 12 bases in between.

The table lists this clone with a few counts. CDR3 DNA: TGCAGCGTCCGCGGACAGGGTTGGGCGAACACTGAAGCTTTCTTT. The encoded protein is CSVRGQGWANTEAFF. The genes are TRBV29-1 and TRBJ1-1, with TRBD1 matching 8 bases. This CDR3 region has 15 residues. V lost 6 bases to trimming and J lost 1 base; unmatched junction nucleotides: 10. Germline CDR1 reads SQVTM; CDR2 reads ANQGSEA.

This clone was found a few times. The chain links TRBV4-3 to TRBJ1-3; the D is unclear. In germline, CDR1 is LGHNA, CDR2 YSLEER. Deletions cut 4 bases from V and 2 bases from J, with 9 bases between. This CDR3 has 14 amino acids. The CDR3 sequence is CASSPTQAGNTIYF. The CDR3 DNA sequence: TGCGCCAGCAGCCCGACGCAGGCTGGAAACACCATATATTTT.

This clone was counted a few times. This chain connects TRBV5-1 to TRBJ2-1; 9 positions agree with TRBD2. CDR1 and CDR2 from the germline V gene are SGHRS and YFSETQ. The CDR3 consists of 17 residues. Trimming took 2 bases from V and 6 from J; bases not matched to a gene: 12. The DNA for the CDR3 is TGCGCCAGCAGCTTTCAGGATGGAGCTAGCGGGACCAATGAGCAGTTCTTC. It translates to CASSFQDGASGTNEQFF.

This clone has only a few counts. The chain employs TRBV27 and TRBJ1-1; D ambiguous. Between the trimmed V and J ends, which lost 2 bases and 1 base, there was a span of 14 bases. Looked up from germline, CDR1 is MNHEY and CDR2 is SMNVEV (reference sequence). This CDR3 is built from 16 residues. The DNA for the CDR3 is TGTGCCAGCAGTTTAAAAGGGCGGGTTCCGAACACTGAAGCTTTCTTT. Its translation is CASSLKGRVPNTEAFF.

This clone appeared a few times. Within the sample, other DNA sequences also encode this same CDR3. V gene TRBV30 combines with J gene TRBJ2-1, with D unclear. Trimming left V 1 base short and J 3 bases short, with 4 bases between. The CDR3 length is 12 residues. Looked up from germline, CDR1 is GTSNPN and CDR2 is SVGIG (reference sequence). CDR3 DNA sequence: TGTGCCTGGAGTGCGAGCTACAATGAGCAGTTCTTC. Protein product: CAWSASYNEQFF.

The CDR3 region has the DNA TGTGCCAGCAGCTTGATCGGGAGCTCCGATGAGCAGTTCTTC. Its protein product is CASSLIGSSDEQFF. V and J are TRBV5-6 and TRBJ2-1, with a tentative D call TRBD2 (6 bases). V was shortened by 1 base and J by 8 bases, with 13 bases between the two germline ends. This CDR3 comprises 14 residues. CDR1 is SGHDT, CDR2 YYEEEE, per germline.

This clone was seen more than once but under ten times. The chain couples TRBV18 to TRBJ2-6, with D uncertain. The ends were cut back, 7 bases at V and 0 bases at J, with 7 bases in the middle. The V gene's germline CDR1 is KGHSH and CDR2 LQKENI. The CDR3 runs to 14 residues. The DNA for the CDR3 is TGTGCCAGCTTCCTAATCTCTGGGGCCAACGTCCTGACTTTC. As protein: CASFLISGANVLTF.

This clone was picked up a small number of times. The chain employs TRBV27 and TRBJ2-3, with D perhaps TRBD1 (5 bases). The CDR3 has 15 amino acids. Trimming pared 6 bases from V and 6 bases from J, leaving 19 bases between. CDR1 MNHEY and CDR2 SMNVEV come from the germline V gene (reference sequence). CDR3 DNA: TGTGCCAGCAGGACCATGGGGCAGTCGAGGGATACGCAGTATTTT. The encoded protein is CASRTMGQSRDTQYF.

Only a few counts were recorded for this clone. The chain links TRBV14 to TRBJ2-2; D is perhaps TRBD1 (5 bases). V shed 3 bases and J shed 5 bases, with 16 bases lying between them. The CDR3 consists of 16 residues. CDR1 and CDR2 from the germline V gene are SGHDN and FVKESK. This CDR3 is CASSQLGQGRTGELFF. The CDR3 DNA reads TGTGCCAGCAGCCAGCTGGGGCAGGGAAGGACCGGGGAGCTGTTTTTT. The full variable domain, with the rest looked up from reference TRBV14 and TRBJ2-2, is EAGVTQFPSHSVIEKGQTVTLRCDPISGHDNLYWYRRVMGKEIKFLLHFVKESKQDESGMPNNRFLAERTGGTYSTLKVQPAELEDSGVYFCASSQLGQGRTGELFFGEGSRLTVL.

This clone has only a few counts. The chain carries TRBV6-5 and TRBJ2-1; the match to TRBD2 covers 7 bases. Germline V gene data show CDR1 as MNHEY and CDR2 as SVGAGI. The CDR3 loop spans 15 amino acids. V gave up 1 base and J gave up 7 bases; unmatched junction bases: 7. The CDR3 loop reads CASSYWAGVGNEQFF. As DNA, the CDR3 is TGTGCCAGCAGTTACTGGGCGGGAGTCGGTAATGAGCAGTTCTTC.

This clone came up once. This chain connects TRBV5-1 to TRBJ1-2, with 11 nucleotides matching TRBD1. Germline lookup yields CDR1 SGHRS and CDR2 YFSETQ. The CDR3 consists of 14 residues. The ends lost 3 bases at V and 4 bases at J; junction bases unmatched: 2. CDR3 in amino acids: CASSSGQGAYGYTF. CDR3 in DNA: TGCGCCAGCAGCTCAGGACAGGGGGCCTATGGCTACACCTTC.

V gene TRBV18 combines with J gene TRBJ2-5, with 8 bases matching TRBD1. Trimming took 1 base from V and 5 from J; bases not matched to a gene: 3. CDR3 length equals 14 residues. Germline V gene sequence: CDR1 KGHSH, CDR2 LQKENI. The CDR3 reads CASSPQQGAETQYF. CDR3 DNA: TGTGCCAGCTCACCACAGCAGGGGGCCGAGACCCAGTACTTC.

This clone was seen a handful of times. This chain joins TRBV5-1 and TRBJ2-1; 13 bases fit TRBD2. Germline CDR1 SGHRS, CDR2 YFSETQ. The J segment lost 8 bases and the V segment lost 4 bases, leaving 9 bases of the junction unmatched. The length of the CDR3 is 16 residues. CDR3 bases: TGCGCCAGCAGCCCCGGACTAGCGGGAGCACTGGATGAGCAGTTCTTC. Protein: CASSPGLAGALDEQFF.